This TCR beta chain was captured in a study of graft-versus-host responses after intestinal transplantation. Study-level background: Transplants were multivisceral, liver-intestinal, or isolated intestinal.

Assay used: immunoSEQ multiplex PCR; TCRdb lists only in-frame clones, some missing. The sample contains about 22,000 clones, around three fifths of which appear only once. This clone was seen more than once but under ten times. This sample includes further DNA sequences coding for the same CDR3. V lost 1 base, J lost 8 bases, and 11 bases lay in between. In germline, CDR1 is ENHRY, CDR2 SYGVKD. This CDR3 contains 13 residues. Overall study results and limits: Early post-transplant declines in HvG were associated with peak levels of circulating GvH clones.

The specimen comprised alloreactive CD4+ T cells from a mixed lymphocyte reaction culture, sampled before intestinal transplant. As to subset: CFSE-low proliferating T cells sorted from approximately 6-day pre-transplant mixed lymphocyte reaction (GvH or HvG direction). The TCR was taken from a human patient who received an intestinal transplant. This chain connects TRBV10-3 to TRBJ1-1, with D maybe TRBD1 (6 bases). CDR3 nucleotide sequence: TGTGCCATCAGTGAGTATCCAGGGGCAGAAGCTTTCTTT. Amino acids: CAISEYPGAEAFF.